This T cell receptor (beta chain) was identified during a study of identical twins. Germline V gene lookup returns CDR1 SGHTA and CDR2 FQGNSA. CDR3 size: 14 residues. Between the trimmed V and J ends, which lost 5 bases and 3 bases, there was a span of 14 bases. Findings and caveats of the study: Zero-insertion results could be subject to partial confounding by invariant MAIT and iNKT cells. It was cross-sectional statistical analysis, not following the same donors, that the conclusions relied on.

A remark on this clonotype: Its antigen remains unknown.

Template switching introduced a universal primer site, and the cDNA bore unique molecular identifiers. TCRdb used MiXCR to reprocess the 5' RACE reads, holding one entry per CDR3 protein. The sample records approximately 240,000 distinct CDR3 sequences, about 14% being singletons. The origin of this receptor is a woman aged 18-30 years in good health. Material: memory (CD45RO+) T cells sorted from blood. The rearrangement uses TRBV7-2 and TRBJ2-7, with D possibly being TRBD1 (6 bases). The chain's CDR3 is CASSHRDTHYEQYF. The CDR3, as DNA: TGTGCCAGCAGCCACCGGGACACCCACTACGAGCAGTACTTC.